The 4 T cell receptor beta chains listed next were all sequenced from one sample in a study of STAT5B mutations in CD4+ large granular lymphocyte leukemia. Profiling relied on immunoSEQ multiplex PCR, and the TCRdb table lists in-frame clones only, not all of them. The top ten clones hold roughly an eighth of a sample with 15,000 to 20,000 clones, approximately 88% of them seen once. The sample taken for sequencing was CD4+ T cells from blood buffy coats. Receptor source: a human donor in good health.

CDR3 nucleotides: TGCGCCAGCCGGGGGGGACTCAGGACCTACGAGCAGTACTTC. Its protein is CASRGGLRTYEQYF. The chain has TRBV10-2 and TRBJ2-7, with 8 bases matching TRBD2. This CDR3 region has 14 residues. Germline lookup yields CDR1 WSHSY and CDR2 SAAADI. V lost 8 bases, J lost 2 bases, and 8 bases stayed unmatched.

This chain links TRBV28 with TRBJ1-3; D is unclear. Germline values: CDR1 MDHEN, CDR2 SYDVKM. The CDR3 sequence is 14 residues long. Trimming removed 3 bases at V and 3 bases at J, with 9 bases between. The CDR3 protein is CASSFPSLGNTIYF. For the CDR3, the DNA is TGTGCCAGCAGTTTTCCCAGTCTTGGAAACACCATATATTTT.

This clone came up once. The CDR3 sequence is CASSLGAYSNQPQHF. DNA for the CDR3: TGTGCCAGCAGCTTGGGGGCCTATAGCAATCAGCCCCAGCATTTT. The chain employs TRBV5-6 and TRBJ1-5; D uncertain. V was pared by 0 bases and J by 0 bases, with 7 bases between. The CDR3 extends over 15 amino acids. Germline assignment: CDR1 SGHDT and CDR2 YYEEEE.

The V and J genes are TRBV6-5 and TRBJ2-7; no definite D call. Germline assignment: CDR1 MNHEY and CDR2 SVGAGI. The CDR3 spans 15 residues. V was shortened by 0 bases and J by 0 bases, with 9 bases between the two germline ends. The CDR3 loop is CASSYSFTASYEQYF. CDR3 nucleotides: TGTGCCAGCAGTTACTCGTTCACGGCCTCCTACGAGCAGTACTTC.